A selection of T cell receptor beta chains follows, all from one sample in a study of T cell changes during pregnancy in multiple sclerosis. Generated by immunoSEQ multiplex PCR, the TCRdb table keeps only in-frame clones and is missing some. The sample holds around 61,000 clones; about nine tenths are singletons and the top ten take approximately 1%. The material was peripheral blood, obtained in the first trimester of pregnancy. Every receptor here comes from a female donor in good health, enrolled as a control in a pregnancy study. Both conserved end residues are trimmed from each CDR3.

len: 12
j_gene: TRBJ2-5
v_gene: TRBV7-9
CDR3aa: ASSADREEETQY

len: 10
j_gene: TRBJ2-3
v_gene: TRBV4-2
CDR3aa: ASSQTSDTQY

len: 13
j_gene: TRBJ2-5
v_gene: TRBV7-2
CDR3aa: ASSPSGIQGETQY

len: 11
j_gene: TRBJ1-4
v_gene: TRBV19
CDR3aa: ASSPLGQLKLF

len: 14
j_gene: TRBJ1-6
v_gene: TRBV11-1
CDR3aa: ASSSLRQGANSPLH

len: 14
j_gene: TRBJ1-5
v_gene: TRBV2
CDR3aa: ASSDRTGGRGQPQH

len: 13
j_gene: TRBJ2-7
v_gene: TRBV5-6
CDR3aa: ASSLSPMSSYEQY

len: 13
j_gene: TRBJ1-2
v_gene: TRBV19
CDR3aa: ASSVQQGADYGYT

len: 15
j_gene: TRBJ1-5
v_gene: TRBV4-3
CDR3aa: ASSLSPPGQGGQPQH

len: 11
j_gene: TRBJ1-2
v_gene: TRBV6-1
CDR3aa: ASGDRVVYGYT

len: 12
j_gene: TRBJ1-4
v_gene: TRBV5-1
CDR3aa: ASSSDRGNEKLF

len: 14
j_gene: TRBJ2-3
v_gene: TRBV5-6
CDR3aa: ASSRPGQGGRDTQY

len: 12
j_gene: TRBJ1-1
v_gene: TRBV18
CDR3aa: ASSPEQSNTEAF

len: 16
j_gene: TRBJ1-1
v_gene: TRBV7-2
CDR3aa: ASSRRGGTELVNTEAF

len: 12
j_gene: TRBJ1-1
v_gene: TRBV18
CDR3aa: ASMDRPSPIEAF

len: 15
j_gene: TRBJ1-6
v_gene: TRBV7-3
CDR3aa: ASSLTPTGQGNSPLH

len: 12
j_gene: TRBJ2-3
v_gene: TRBV6-4
CDR3aa: ASSASGGTDTQY

len: 12
j_gene: TRBJ2-1
v_gene: TRBV10-3
CDR3aa: AISEHRDYNEQF